These T cell receptor beta chains were read from a single sample in a study of blood T cells in healthy people across ages. Via MiXCR, TCRdb re-called the 5' RACE reads, giving one row per CDR3 protein. Here the sample spans 540,000 or so distinct CDR3 sequences, about 25% being singletons. Sequences were obtained from blood. The source is a woman in her 70s in good health. Each CDR3 is given with its conserved first and last residue. A D gene is named only where the DNA matches it firmly. Clone size is given for some rows only: seen once, a few or many times, or a class if the clone is expanded.

d_call	v_call	j_call	clone_size	cdr3_aa	cdr3_nt
NA	TRBV12-3/TRBV12-4	TRBJ1-4	NA	CASSCRIAEKLFF	TGTGCCAGCAGTTGTCGCATCGCGGAAAAACTGTTTTTT
NA	TRBV12-3/TRBV12-4	TRBJ2-6	few	CASSLGGKGANVLTF	TGTGCCAGCAGCCTTGGAGGGAAAGGGGCCAACGTCCTGACTTTC
TRBD2	TRBV2	TRBJ2-2	NA	CASSASGVGTGELFF	TGTGCCAGCAGCGCTAGCGGGGTGGGCACCGGGGAGCTGTTTTTT
NA	TRBV12-3/TRBV12-4	TRBJ1-3	NA	CASRRGSGNTIYF	TGTGCCAGCAGAAGGGGTTCGGGAAACACCATATATTTT
NA	TRBV4-3	TRBJ1-2	many	CASSQVGTASDYGYTF	TGCGCCAGCAGCCAAGTGGGAACAGCATCCGACTATGGCTACACCTTC
TRBD1	TRBV20-1	TRBJ1-5	NA	CSARIRQGGQPQHF	TGCAGTGCTAGAATAAGACAGGGTGGACAGCCCCAGCATTTT
NA	TRBV12-5	TRBJ1-1	NA	CASGLEDRTDAFF	TGTGCTAGTGGTTTGGAAGATCGGACTGACGCTTTCTTT
NA	TRBV2	TRBJ2-1	NA	CASRRGGYEQFF	TGTGCCAGCAGGAGGGGGGGGTATGAGCAGTTCTTC
NA	TRBV3-1	TRBJ1-5	once	CASSQEMGQPQHF	TGTGCCAGCAGCCAAGAGATGGGGCAGCCCCAGCATTTT
NA	TRBV29-1	TRBJ2-5	NA	CSVEGRGVQETQYF	TGCAGCGTTGAAGGGAGAGGGGTCCAAGAGACCCAGTACTTC
TRBD2	TRBV18	TRBJ2-7	NA	CASSPSTSGEYEQYF	TGTGCCAGCTCACCGTCGACTAGCGGGGAGTACGAGCAGTACTTC
TRBD1	TRBV5-1	TRBJ1-4	NA	CASSSARHRGEKLFF	TGCGCCAGCAGCTCAGCACGTCACAGGGGTGAAAAACTGTTTTTT
NA	TRBV3-1	TRBJ2-5	NA	CASSPSSPGETQYF	TGTGCCAGCAGCCCGAGTAGTCCAGGAGAGACCCAGTACTTC
NA	TRBV7-8	TRBJ2-4	NA	CASSLGGDSPNIQYF	TGTGCCAGCAGCTTAGGGGGGGACAGCCCAAACATTCAGTACTTC
NA	TRBV7-6	TRBJ1-5	once	CASSSSPTDSNQPQHF	TGTGCCAGCAGCTCGAGCCCGACAGATAGCAATCAGCCCCAGCATTTT
TRBD2	TRBV12-3/TRBV12-4	TRBJ2-5	NA	CASSFGLAGLQETQYF	TGTGCCAGCAGTTTCGGACTAGCGGGGTTACAAGAGACCCAGTACTTC
NA	TRBV6-5	TRBJ1-2	once	CASSYSDTNYGYTF	TGTGCCAGCAGTTACTCGGACACTAACTATGGCTACACCTTC
NA	TRBV5-1	TRBJ1-1	NA	CASSTGLVATEAFF	TGCGCCAGCAGCACGGGACTGGTGGCCACTGAAGCTTTCTTT
NA	TRBV5-1	TRBJ2-1	NA	CASSLTGRGDEQFF	TGCGCCAGCAGCTTGACAGGGAGGGGAGATGAGCAGTTCTTC
TRBD1	TRBV29-1	TRBJ2-5	NA	CSFRQGAWETQYF	TGCAGCTTTAGACAGGGGGCTTGGGAGACCCAGTACTTC
NA	TRBV19	TRBJ1-1	few	CASSKRTGTWNTEAFF	TGTGCCAGTAGTAAAAGGACGGGGACTTGGAACACTGAAGCTTTCTTT
NA	TRBV20-1	TRBJ2-3	NA	CSARVGGRDTDTQYF	TGCAGTGCTAGAGTTGGGGGCAGGGATACAGATACGCAGTATTTT
NA	TRBV5-1	TRBJ2-3	NA	CASSLGIADTQYF	TGCGCCAGCAGCTTGGGAATCGCAGATACGCAGTATTTT
NA	TRBV12-5	TRBJ2-5	once	CASGLAQGGSETQYF	TGTGCTAGTGGTTTGGCCCAGGGGGGGTCAGAGACCCAGTACTTC
NA	TRBV7-2	TRBJ2-5	few	CASSLDWGKETQYF	TGTGCCAGCAGCCTAGATTGGGGGAAAGAGACCCAGTACTTC